This T cell receptor (beta chain) was observed in a study of CD8 T cells in ankylosing spondylitis (dated by TCRdb to about 2017). Study-wide context: T cell receptor beta repertoires were profiled in healthy donors and ankylosing spondylitis patients so that disease-linked TCR variants could be found. Peripheral blood was sampled, and synovial fluid was additionally collected from ankylosing spondylitis patients. In total, the full study cohort was made up of approximately 99 healthy donors and approximately 27 ankylosing spondylitis patients. Study-level results and caveats: The disease-linked clones were reported to be significantly enriched in matched synovial fluid samples from ankylosing spondylitis patients. Some motif variants had previously been reported in the synovial fluid and blood of reactive arthritis patients, which suggests shared mechanisms of disease initiation. The disease-linked clones had a CD8+ phenotype and were found at relatively low frequencies in peripheral blood. A TCR beta motif of fewer than 10 highly homologous amino acid variants appeared characteristic of blood from ankylosing spondylitis patients.

The reads were generated on an Illumina HiSeq 2500. Quantitative 5'-RACE with molecular barcodes was used to prepare TCR beta libraries. Per the original workflow: A new computational method, built on a probabilistic model of VDJ rearrangement, was used to identify disease-linked TCR variants. TCRdb reprocessing: public reads trimmed at Q25 with fastp, clones called with MiXCR, in-frame beta chains kept. Each entry merges the rows of one CDR3 protein and shows their most common DNA and genes. TCRdb assigned the V and J calls; the authors' analysis was not used. For this sample there are roughly 700,000 distinct CDR3 sequences; around 20% appear just once. The leading ten clones occupy roughly a fifth of the sample. With regard to this clonotype: What antigen it recognizes has not been identified. Within one base of it there is no much larger clone, and no base qualities were kept.

Counted from cysteine to phenylalanine, this CDR3 has 12 amino acids. Left in the record is the CDR3 DNA by itself, 36 bases read in frame from the first base. The germline V gene encodes CDR1 SEHNR and CDR2 FQNEAQ (reference sequence). Cut back by 6 bases and 9 bases, the V and J ends lie 14 bases apart. This sequence originates from a male donor with ankylosing spondylitis. Recombination connected TRBV7-9 to TRBJ1-1, and TRBD1 may be the D gene, going by 5 matching bases. Sequencing input: blood, either unsorted or a sorted T cell fraction (not recorded which). Here is the DNA: TGTGCCAGCAGAAGAGGGGAGACGAAAGCTTTCTTT. Its amino acids are CASRRGETKAFF.